The entry below gives a single TCR beta chain sequence along with its context. Its antigen is not known. Sequencing followed a ViraFEST assay step that expanded antigen-specific CD4+ T cells with viral peptide pools. On roughly day 9 of culture, CD4+ T cells were separated out. This individual contracted SARS-CoV-2 between March and December 2020, as verified by PCR. The V gene lost 5 bases and the J gene lost 3 bases, with 14 bases spanning the gap. The germline CDR1 and CDR2 sequences are LNHNV and YYDKDF (reference sequence). This CDR3 spans 15 amino acids. The sample comes from a study of vaccination effects on CD4 cells after COVID-19. Study details: At 16 days and at one week before vaccination, samples were given by two convalescent patients.

Repertoires were generated with immunoSEQ multiplex PCR, while TCRdb's copy carries only in-frame clones and drops some. The sample includes under 55,000 clones, 60% to 75% seen only once; the top ten take roughly 30%. The chain carries TRBV15 and TRBJ1-3; D is unresolved. The source of this sequence is a human donor who had a prior SARS-CoV-2 infection. The sequencing used CD4+ T cells from PBMCs cultured with a peptide pool, collected before COVID-19 vaccination. In DNA, the CDR3 is TGTGCCACCAGCGGATCCTTGGGTCTTGGAAACACCATATATTTT. Encoded protein: CATSGSLGLGNTIYF.